The 21 T cell receptor beta chains in this list originate from one sample, sequenced in a study of post-analysis software for immune sequencing data. Study findings and constraints: Controls had lower frequencies than patients of a few TRBV segments, which included TRBV5-6, TRBV5-1 and TRBV20-1.

Unique molecular identifiers were present in the TCR beta cDNA libraries. From the PCR reads, TCRdb called clonotypes with MiXCR, one entry per CDR3 protein. The sample has about 540,000 distinct CDR3 sequences, 34% seen once. Their recognized antigens are unknown. Sequencing was carried out using blood. The receptors were gathered from a girl aged 2-17 years with multiple sclerosis.

This clonotype turned up a few times. CDR3 DNA sequence: TGTGCCAGTACCAACCAAAGAGCGGACGGTGGAGGAACTGAAGCTTTCTTT. This sequence encodes CASTNQRADGGGTEAFF. The chain joins TRBV12-3 or TRBV12-4 to TRBJ1-1; D remains ambiguous. Trimming took off 9 bases at V and 5 bases at J, with 28 bases between the two ends. The CDR3 spans 17 residues.

The rearrangement joins TRBV29-1 to TRBJ1-2; D is ambiguous. With 4 bases removed from V and 8 bases from J, the gap between germline ends came to 5 bases. Germline V gene sequence: CDR1 SQVTM, CDR2 ANQGSEA. The length of the CDR3 is 9 residues. CDR3 sequence: CSVVAGYTF. The CDR3 DNA follows: TGCAGCGTTGTAGCGGGCTACACCTTC.

The CDR3 is CAISESGGVETQYF. CDR3 coding DNA: TGTGCCATCAGTGAGTCGGGGGGTGTCGAGACCCAGTACTTC. This sequence joins TRBV10-3 and TRBJ2-5, with D possibly TRBD2 on 6 matching bases. There are 14 residues in the CDR3. Deletions cut 0 bases from V and 5 bases from J, with 10 bases between. In germline, CDR1 is ENHRY, CDR2 SYGVKD.

This clonotype was seen more than once but under ten times. J is TRBJ2-7 and V is TRBV5-1; tentative D call: TRBD2 (5 bases). The germline gives CDR1 SGHRS, CDR2 YFSETQ. Trimming removed 4 bases from V and 2 bases from J, with 13 bases in between. The CDR3 spans 14 residues. CDR3 residues: CASSPRTVTYEQYF. The DNA for the CDR3 is TGCGCCAGCAGCCCTAGGACTGTAACCTACGAGCAGTACTTC.

This clonotype appeared many times. The CDR3 nucleotides read TGTGCCAGCAGCTCATACAGGGGGTTTGAGCAGTACTTC. It specifies CASSSYRGFEQYF. The chain has TRBV7-6 and TRBJ2-7; 8 bases are a match to TRBD1. J was trimmed by 7 bases and V by 4 bases; bases with no gene match: 6. Per the germline V gene, CDR1 is SGHVS and CDR2 is FNYEAQ. The CDR3 runs to 13 residues.

This clonotype was found once. V and J are TRBV7-8 and TRBJ2-3; perhaps TRBD1 as D (5 bases). The V gene's germline CDR1 is SGHVS and CDR2 FQNEAQ. V shed 4 bases and J shed 4 bases, with 18 bases lying between them. The CDR3 loop spans 16 amino acids. The CDR3 DNA sequence: TGTGCCAGCAGCTCATCCACACCACAGGTGGCAGATACGCAGTATTTT. It yields the protein CASSSSTPQVADTQYF.

The CDR3 here is CASTNLPGQEFSFGLNEQFF. As DNA, the CDR3 is TGCGCCAGCACCAACCTTCCGGGACAGGAGTTTTCGTTCGGCCTTAATGAGCAGTTCTTC. The gene calls are TRBV10-2 and TRBJ2-1, with 8 bases aligning to TRBD1. Germline CDR1 is WSHSY and CDR2 is SAAADI. V shed 7 bases and J 7 bases; nucleotides not matched to a gene: 27. The length of the CDR3 is 20 residues.

The chain employs TRBV9 and TRBJ2-3; 14 positions agree with TRBD2. The CDR3 extends over 15 amino acids. V was pared by 4 bases and J by 5 bases, with 3 bases of the junction left unmatched. Germline loops: CDR1 SGDLS, CDR2 YYNGEE. In DNA, the CDR3 is TGTGCCAGCAGCACAGGGACTAGCGGGGGAGATACGCAGTATTTT. Protein: CASSTGTSGGDTQYF.

This clonotype came up a few times. The chain has TRBV6-2 or TRBV6-3 and TRBJ2-3, with TRBD2 matching over 9 bases. The CDR3 covers 14 residues. Germline-derived CDR1 and CDR2 are MNHEY and SVGEGT. V trimming: 4 bases; J trimming: 3 bases; junction bases outside the gene matches: 2. CDR3 residues: CASSLAGETDTQYF. The CDR3 region has the DNA TGTGCCAGCAGTTTAGCGGGGGAGACAGATACGCAGTATTTT.

This clonotype was seen a few times. The chain has TRBV6-5 and TRBJ2-1, with a possible D match to TRBD2 (6 bases). Germline V gene lookup returns CDR1 MNHEY and CDR2 SVGAGI. The CDR3 consists of 14 residues. Trimming took off 2 bases at V and 6 bases at J, with 11 bases between the two ends. CDR3 sequence reads: CASSYMTRSNEQFF. In DNA, the CDR3 is TGTGCCAGCAGTTACATGACTAGATCCAATGAGCAGTTCTTC.

This clonotype was found a few times. The chain combines TRBV7-2 with TRBJ1-5, with 7 bases lining up with TRBD1. The germline gives CDR1 SGHTA, CDR2 FQGNSA. Unmatched junction bases numbered 1, after V lost 1 base and J lost 1 base. The CDR3 is 15 residues long. The chain's CDR3 is CASSLVGQSNQPQHF. CDR3 bases: TGTGCCAGCAGCTTAGTGGGACAGAGCAATCAGCCCCAGCATTTT.

The CDR3 DNA sequence: TGTGCCAGCAGCCAAGATCGTAGGGACAATGAGCAGTTCTTC. Translation gives CASSQDRRDNEQFF. The chain has TRBV3-1 and TRBJ2-1; D not certain. CDR1 is LGHDT and CDR2 is YNNKEL in the germline V gene (reference sequence). This CDR3 comprises 14 residues. Trimming left V 0 bases short and J 5 bases short, with 8 bases between.

This chain connects TRBV20-1 to TRBJ2-7, with D maybe TRBD1 (6 bases). The CDR3 totals 14 residues. V lost 0 bases, J lost 0 bases, and 9 bases lay in between. CDR1 is DFQATT, CDR2 SNEGSKA, per germline (reference sequence). The CDR3 loop is CSARDGDNSYEQYF. Written as DNA, the CDR3 is TGCAGTGCTAGAGACGGGGACAACTCCTACGAGCAGTACTTC.

The gene calls are TRBV7-8 and TRBJ1-2; TRBD1 is a possible D gene (6 bases). The germline V gene has CDR1 SGHVS and CDR2 FQNEAQ. This CDR3 is 15 amino acids long. Trimming took off 3 bases at V and 5 bases at J, with 16 bases between the two ends. CDR3 nucleotide sequence: TGTGCCAGCAGCTTCAGCAGGGGCCGGAATTATGGCTACACCTTC. Amino acid sequence: CASSFSRGRNYGYTF.

The chain recombines TRBV20-1 with TRBJ2-1, with 11 bases that match TRBD2. Germline CDR1 reads DFQATT; CDR2 reads SNEGSKA (reference sequence). V lost 6 bases to trimming and J lost 0 bases; unmatched junction nucleotides: 7. CDR3 size: 16 residues. The CDR3 spells CSARSSGGSSYNEQFF. In nucleotides, the CDR3 is TGCAGTGCGCGTTCTAGCGGGGGGAGCTCCTACAATGAGCAGTTCTTC.

This clonotype was counted only a few times. The V call is TRBV28, the J call TRBJ1-2; D not resolved. The CDR3 spans 14 residues. Trimming took 1 base from V and 3 from J, leaving 9 bases between them. CDR1 is MDHEN, CDR2 SYDVKM, per germline. CDR3 nucleotide sequence: TGTGCCAGCAGTTTATCCGGCTACCACTATGGCTACACCTTC. This encodes CASSLSGYHYGYTF.

This rearrangement joins TRBV4-1 to TRBJ2-1; tentatively, D is TRBD1 or TRBD2 (5 bases each). The CDR3 loop spans 17 amino acids. Deletions cut 4 bases from V and 4 bases from J, with 20 bases between. CDR1 and CDR2 from the germline V gene are MGHRA and YSYEKL. Here the CDR3 reads CASSPQDLLGAYNEQFF. The CDR3 DNA is TGCGCCAGCAGCCCCCAGGACCTCCTCGGGGCTTACAATGAGCAGTTCTTC.

This clonotype has a handful of counts. J is TRBJ1-1 and V is TRBV20-1; 8 bases line up with TRBD1. Trimming took 6 bases from V and 5 from J; bases not matched to a gene: 8. The CDR3 loop spans 13 amino acids. Germline V gene sequence: CDR1 DFQATT, CDR2 SNEGSKA (reference sequence). CDR3 DNA: TGCAGTGCAACCACAAGACAGGGGACTGAAGCTTTCTTT. Amino acid sequence: CSATTRQGTEAFF.

The chain employs TRBV7-2 and TRBJ2-3; 7 bases match TRBD1. Losses at the gene ends were 5 bases for V and 2 bases for J; bases not matched to a gene: 10. Germline CDR1 SGHTA, CDR2 FQGNSA. The CDR3 has 16 residues. CDR3 region: CASSLNGQDTTDTQYF. For the CDR3, the DNA is TGTGCCAGCAGCCTAAACGGACAGGACACCACAGATACGCAGTATTTT.

The rearrangement uses TRBV29-1 and TRBJ2-1; D gene ambiguous. The CDR3 extends over 13 amino acids. Deletions cut 3 bases from V and 2 bases from J, with 8 bases between. Per germline, CDR1 SQVTM and CDR2 ANQGSEA. CDR3: CSVDGWAYNEQFF. Written as DNA, the CDR3 is TGCAGCGTTGACGGATGGGCCTACAATGAGCAGTTCTTC.

This clonotype was counted a few times. The V call is TRBV29-1, the J call TRBJ2-3; a weak D match, TRBD2 (5 bases). CDR1 is SQVTM, CDR2 ANQGSEA, per germline. Trimming left V 5 bases short and J 0 bases short, with 9 bases between. CDR3 size: 13 residues. The CDR3 region is CSVRRESTDTQYF. In nucleotides, the CDR3 is TGCAGCGTTCGACGGGAAAGCACAGATACGCAGTATTTT.